This T cell receptor (beta chain) was documented in a study of beta chain features in type 1 diabetes. On the study more broadly: Patient and healthy donor groups were alike in age, gender and cell yields.

This clone turned up a few times. Its specificity is not known. Study findings and constraints: Among patients with Type 1 diabetes, TCRB CDR3s were moderately but significantly shorter in every one of the four CD4+ subsets. VDJ junctions in type 1 diabetes patients carried more deletions and fewer insertions. Sequencing the cDNA could make cells with high TCR expression show up more than they should.

The whole isolated RNA underwent reverse transcription, so sequencing captured expressed TCRB transcripts. This table comes from immunoSEQ multiplex PCR, and its TCRdb copy is limited to in-frame clones, with some not included. Of about 160,000 clones detected, around 8.4% appear once; the ten largest clones hold 0.45% to 0.6%. Sample: central memory CD4+ T cells from blood. The sequence came from a woman between 18 and 29 years old with type 1 diabetes.

Written as DNA, the CDR3 is TGTGCCAGCAGTTTCCGGGGTATGCCTGGAAACACCATATATTTT. Its translation: CASSFRGMPGNTIYF. The rearrangement links TRBV27 to TRBJ1-3; D is ambiguous. This CDR3 spans 15 amino acids. Germline CDR1 and CDR2: MNHEY and SMNVEV (reference sequence). The V and J ends lost 3 bases and 2 bases respectively, with 11 bases between them.